The source of this T cell receptor beta chain is a study of cytomegalovirus exposure and HLA in healthy donors. Germline V gene sequence: CDR1 SEHNR, CDR2 FQNEAQ (reference sequence). The CDR3 is 15 amino acids. Remarks on this clone: A junction end diverges from the germline sequence, so it may reflect a read error.

This PCR relied on a set of 60 Vbeta primers and 13 Jbeta primers. The table came from immunoSEQ multiplex PCR; TCRdb's copy has only in-frame clones and leaves some out. The data contain about 110,000 clones, 76% of them singletons. Source material: PBMCs. The origin of this receptor is a woman aged 45 to 65 in good health and CMV-seropositive. This chain joins TRBV7-9 and TRBJ2-7, with a weak D call TRBD1 (6 bases). The CDR3 nucleotides are TGCGCCAGCAGCCAATTCGGGACATTTGAGTACGAGCAGTACTTC. Encoded protein: CASSQFGTFEYEQYF. The full variable domain, its missing parts supplied by reference TRBV7-9 and TRBJ2-7, is DTGVSQNPRHKITKRGQNVTFRCDPISEHNRLYWYRQTLGQGPEFLTYFQNEAQLEKSRLLSDRFSAERPKGSFSTLEIQRTEQGDSAMYLCASSQFGTFEYEQYFGPGTRLTVT.